The source of this TCR beta chain is a study of blood T cells in healthy people across ages. This CDR3 has 13 residues. Trimming stripped 6 bases from V and 3 bases from J, with 11 bases between. Per the germline V gene, CDR1 is SNHLY and CDR2 is FYNNEI. Together with a sample-barcoded 5' primer, a J-beta primer mix was included in a second PCR lasting about 7 to 12 cycles. One entry per CDR3 protein, called by TCRdb with MiXCR from the 5' RACE reads. Of roughly 1,700,000 distinct CDR3 sequences in the sample, roughly 28% were seen once. Source material: blood. This sequence originates from a woman aged 25 to 39 in good health. The rearrangement uses TRBV2 and TRBJ2-5, with D uncertain. The chain's CDR3 is CASSADQEETQYF. DNA of the CDR3: TGTGCCAGCAGCGCCGACCAGGAAGAGACCCAGTACTTC.